The rows below give T cell receptor beta chains drawn from one sample of a study of regulatory T cells in long-lasting Graves disease. TCRdb re-called the multiplex PCR reads through MiXCR, storing one row per CDR3 protein. The sample contains 500,000 or so distinct CDR3 sequences, 13% to 15% of which appear only once. In addition, the sample was reused for a study of T cells in Graves' hyperthyroidism and ophthalmopathy.

The sequencing here drew on peripheral blood mononuclear cells (PBMCs), taken at new diagnosis, from a patient treated with antithyroid drugs. The receptors here all came from a woman in her 50s with Graves disease. Each CDR3 is given with its conserved first and last residue. Only part of the rows carry a size: once, few, many, or a class if the clone is expanded.

clone_size: NA
v_call: TRBV25-1
cdr3_aa: CASSHPRDRLGNTQYF

clone_size: many
v_call: TRBV7-9
cdr3_aa: CASSLLGQGQGETQYF

clone_size: NA
v_call: TRBV5-1
cdr3_aa: CASSLAYLAGPDEQFF

clone_size: few
v_call: TRBV12-5
cdr3_aa: CASGLANTDTQYF

clone_size: few
v_call: TRBV3-1
cdr3_aa: CASSLGLAGLYNEQFF

clone_size: NA
v_call: TRBV4-1
cdr3_aa: CASSRVPGQGIEQYF

clone_size: NA
v_call: TRBV10-3
cdr3_aa: CAISEFKGSSYNEQFF

clone_size: few
v_call: TRBV6-1
cdr3_aa: CASRELAGSAHTQYF

clone_size: NA
v_call: TRBV29-1
cdr3_aa: CSVEERRVQDTQYF

clone_size: NA
v_call: TRBV5-5
cdr3_aa: CASSLDRRSNQPQHF

clone_size: NA
v_call: TRBV9
cdr3_aa: CASSVTQTLLGDNEQFF

clone_size: NA
v_call: TRBV4-1
cdr3_aa: CASSQVGGSNEQFF

clone_size: NA
v_call: TRBV4-2
cdr3_aa: CASSQGGLAGGPRTKNIQYF

clone_size: NA
v_call: TRBV5-1
cdr3_aa: CASSLERRTSTDTQYF

clone_size: many
v_call: TRBV29-1
cdr3_aa: CSVRVGEQPQHF

clone_size: NA
v_call: TRBV2
cdr3_aa: CASRRGTSLWNEQFF

clone_size: NA
v_call: TRBV7-2
cdr3_aa: CASSPQTGGGYEQYF

clone_size: NA
v_call: TRBV27
cdr3_aa: CASSARTGRVSPLHF

clone_size: many
v_call: TRBV11-2
cdr3_aa: CASSPEGETQYF

clone_size: once
v_call: TRBV9
cdr3_aa: CASSVLGTPYEQYF

clone_size: few
v_call: TRBV9
cdr3_aa: CASSVGLMTSTEAFF

clone_size: many
v_call: TRBV6-5
cdr3_aa: CASSYGRTWAFF

clone_size: few
v_call: TRBV18
cdr3_aa: CASSRIRDSSGNTIYF

clone_size: many
v_call: TRBV18
cdr3_aa: CASSPVGRHTDTQYF

clone_size: many
v_call: TRBV10-3
cdr3_aa: CAISEGQETQYF

clone_size: many
v_call: TRBV6-2/TRBV6-3
cdr3_aa: CASSGTSLETQYF

clone_size: NA
v_call: TRBV29-1
cdr3_aa: CSVEGTGANYGYTF

clone_size: NA
v_call: TRBV12-3/TRBV12-4
cdr3_aa: CASSSGQGWGYGYTF

clone_size: NA
v_call: TRBV28
cdr3_aa: CASELTSGRPNEQFF

clone_size: few
v_call: TRBV19
cdr3_aa: CASGENSNQPQHF

clone_size: many
v_call: TRBV12-3/TRBV12-4
cdr3_aa: CASSFTPLNHPTDTQYF

clone_size: many
v_call: TRBV3-1
cdr3_aa: CASSQEGTGAEQYF

clone_size: many
v_call: TRBV30
cdr3_aa: CAWSLGTAYGYTF

clone_size: many
v_call: TRBV28
cdr3_aa: CASSLDLAGGYEQYF

clone_size: many
v_call: TRBV20-1
cdr3_aa: CSASRYPVADTQYF

clone_size: few
v_call: TRBV4-1
cdr3_aa: CASSQERWGPYEQYF

clone_size: NA
v_call: TRBV5-1
cdr3_aa: CASSQMTSGRASWETQYF

clone_size: NA
v_call: TRBV6-1
cdr3_aa: CASSEAVASGRGLTQYF

clone_size: many
v_call: TRBV12-3/TRBV12-4
cdr3_aa: CASSQRGGVNTEAFF

clone_size: NA
v_call: TRBV9
cdr3_aa: CASSPYSGRTNEKLFF

clone_size: NA
v_call: TRBV6-1
cdr3_aa: CASSVYHPYYEQFF

clone_size: NA
v_call: TRBV27
cdr3_aa: CASKEEKGGETQYF

clone_size: many
v_call: TRBV10-2
cdr3_aa: CASSGTSGSDEQFF

clone_size: few
v_call: TRBV24-1
cdr3_aa: CATGGSSRTRPSTDTQYF

clone_size: NA
v_call: TRBV3-1
cdr3_aa: CASSQDSVRGNTIYF

clone_size: many
v_call: TRBV12-3/TRBV12-4
cdr3_aa: CASSPGGSGSGEQFF

clone_size: NA
v_call: TRBV27
cdr3_aa: CASTTVGSGTEAFF

clone_size: NA
v_call: TRBV19
cdr3_aa: CASSIKNDGYNEQFF

clone_size: many
v_call: TRBV29-1
cdr3_aa: CSVAGLAGDNEQFF

clone_size: many
v_call: TRBV11-3
cdr3_aa: CASSLLDGNTIYF

clone_size: NA
v_call: TRBV5-1
cdr3_aa: CASSLDPTSGASSYEQFF

clone_size: many
v_call: TRBV29-1
cdr3_aa: CSARDSNTEAFF

clone_size: NA
v_call: TRBV14
cdr3_aa: CASSQDTDEQFF

clone_size: NA
v_call: TRBV5-8
cdr3_aa: CASSNVRVRQPQHF

clone_size: few
v_call: TRBV7-6
cdr3_aa: CASSPRSNTEAFF

clone_size: many
v_call: TRBV2
cdr3_aa: CASGAGAYEQYF

clone_size: NA
v_call: TRBV12-3/TRBV12-4
cdr3_aa: CASSFERGAYEQYF

clone_size: many
v_call: TRBV18
cdr3_aa: CASSQSGALGVEAFF